A selection of T cell receptor beta chains follows, all from one sample in a study of vaccination effects on CD4 cells after COVID-19. What these receptors recognize is not known. TCRdb's copy holds only in-frame clones and misses some; the assay was immunoSEQ multiplex PCR. The table shows 65,000 to 85,000 clones, with 80% occurring only once. Sequenced here: CD4+ T cells from PBMCs cultured with SARS-CoV-2 spike peptides, sampled before COVID-19 vaccination. These TCRs come from a human donor who received a COVID-19 vaccine. The CDR3 runs from the conserved cysteine through the conserved F or W. Fields, in order: V gene, J gene, D gene, clone size, CDR3 DNA, CDR3 protein. A D gene is named only where the DNA matches it firmly. Only part of the rows carry a size: once, few, many, or a class if the clone is expanded.

>TRBV30|TRBJ1-5|.|few
TGTGCCTGGAGTCCCCGTAGTCATCAGCCCCAGCATTTT
CAWSPRSHQPQHF
>TRBV19|TRBJ1-5|TRBD1|.
TGTGCCAGTAGCATCCTTCAGGGGGCCGCCGGCCAGCCCCAGCATTTT
CASSILQGAAGQPQHF
>TRBV7-3|TRBJ2-1|TRBD2|.
TGTGCCAGCAGCCTCGGACTAGCGGGGGTCAATGAGCAGTTCTTC
CASSLGLAGVNEQFF
>TRBV19|TRBJ1-6|TRBD1|.
TGTGCCAGTAGTCTGACTGGCACGCAGGGGGTAATGAATTCACCCCTCCACTTT
CASSLTGTQGVMNSPLHF
>TRBV27|TRBJ1-6|.|few
TGTGCCAGCAGTTCTACAGTCCACTATAATTCACCCCTCCACTTT
CASSSTVHYNSPLHF
>TRBV5-1|TRBJ1-5|.|.
TGCGCCAGCAGCCTTAGAGACCGACAGCGGGTAAGCAATCAGCCCCAGCATTTT
CASSLRDRQRVSNQPQHF
>TRBV14|TRBJ1-3|.|.
TGTGCCAGCAGCCAAGTAGCCCTCTCTGGAAACACCATATATTTT
CASSQVALSGNTIYF
>TRBV24-1|TRBJ2-2|.|once
TGTGCCACCAGTGTCCCATTGTACGGCGGGGAGCTGTTTTTT
CATSVPLYGGELFF
>TRBV10-3|TRBJ1-6|TRBD1|.
TGTGCCATCGGTAGAGGGGGCGCCGGGTATAATTCACCCCTCCACTTT
CAIGRGGAGYNSPLHF
>TRBV27|TRBJ1-1|.|.
TGTGCCAGCAGTTTAAGGCATTTCGGTACAGGGCGTGGGAACACTGAAGCTTTCTTT
CASSLRHFGTGRGNTEAFF
>TRBV27|TRBJ2-5|.|.
TGTGCCAGCAGTCCCACCCCATGGGGGAGTCAAGAGACCCAGTACTTC
CASSPTPWGSQETQYF
>TRBV4-1|TRBJ2-5|.|.
TGCGCCAGCAGCCAAAGGCCCCTATCGAGGGGGGGCCGGGAGACCCAGTACTTC
CASSQRPLSRGGRETQYF
>TRBV18|TRBJ2-5|.|.
TGTGCCAGCTCACCAGGGGGAGAGACCCAGTACTTC
CASSPGGETQYF
>TRBV6-5|TRBJ1-2|.|.
TGTGCCAGCAGTTACTCGGCACGGCCCGGGGATGGCTACACCTTC
CASSYSARPGDGYTF
>TRBV5-4|TRBJ2-5|TRBD2|.
TGTGCCAGCAGCTTGTGGGGGGGGGAGACCCAGTACTTC
CASSLWGGETQYF
>TRBV18|TRBJ1-3|.|few
TGTGCCAGCTCACCACTCATCGGGCCTGGAAACACCATATATTTT
CASSPLIGPGNTIYF
>TRBV5-4|TRBJ2-3|.|.
TGTGCCAGCAGCTTGGCTTTGGGTGCCCAGGGCACAGATACGCAGTATTTT
CASSLALGAQGTDTQYF
>TRBV19|TRBJ1-2|.|.
TGTGCCAGTAGTATAGTCGGGGGGAACTATGGCTACACCTTC
CASSIVGGNYGYTF
>TRBV7-9|TRBJ1-5|TRBD1|.
TGTGCCAGCAGCGCCGCAGGGGGCGGGGGTCAGCCCCAGCATTTT
CASSAAGGGGQPQHF
>TRBV7-2|TRBJ2-1|.|.
TGTGCCAGCAGCGGAGTGCTAGTTCGCAATGAGCAGTTCTTC
CASSGVLVRNEQFF
>TRBV5-8|TRBJ2-3|TRBD2|.
TGTGCCAGCCCTAACGCCTACACTAGCGGGGGGGCCAGCACAGATACGCAGTATTTT
CASPNAYTSGGASTDTQYF
>TRBV5-1|TRBJ2-3|TRBD1|.
TGCGCCAGCAGCTCCGTGACAGGGACAGATACGCAGTATTTT
CASSSVTGTDTQYF
>TRBV24-1|TRBJ1-5|.|.
TGTGCCACCAGTGATCCCCGGCGGGGCAATCAGCCCCAGCATTTT
CATSDPRRGNQPQHF
>TRBV18|TRBJ2-6|TRBD1|few
TGTGCCAGCTCACCACCAGGGGGCACCTCTGGGGCCAACGTCCTGACTTTC
CASSPPGGTSGANVLTF
>TRBV2|TRBJ2-5|TRBD1|.
TGTGCCAGCAGGATGGACAGGGGGTGGGAGACCCAGTACTTC
CASRMDRGWETQYF
>TRBV6-5|TRBJ2-5|TRBD2|.
TGTGCCAGCAGTTACTCGGGACTAGCGGGGGTGGAGACCCAGTACTTC
CASSYSGLAGVETQYF
>TRBV19|TRBJ2-1|TRBD2|once
TGTGCCAGTAGTATAAGGCGGGGGGGCTACAATGAGCAGTTCTTC
CASSIRRGGYNEQFF
>TRBV4-1|TRBJ1-4|.|few
TGCGCCAGCAGCCAAGTTGGCCGCGGGCAAAAGGGGCTGTTTTTT
CASSQVGRGQKGLFF
>TRBV2|TRBJ2-1|.|.
TGTGCCAGCAGTGATGGGTCCTGGAGGGATGAGCAGTTCTTC
CASSDGSWRDEQFF
>TRBV6-2/TRBV6-3|TRBJ2-5|TRBD2|.
TGTGCCAGCAGTTACTCCCCCCTAGCGGGGGTCACCCAAGAGACCCAGTACTTC
CASSYSPLAGVTQETQYF
>TRBV19|TRBJ2-1|TRBD1|.
TGTGCCAGTAGTAAGGGGACAGTCCTTTTCTATGCTGAGCAGTTCTTC
CASSKGTVLFYAEQFF